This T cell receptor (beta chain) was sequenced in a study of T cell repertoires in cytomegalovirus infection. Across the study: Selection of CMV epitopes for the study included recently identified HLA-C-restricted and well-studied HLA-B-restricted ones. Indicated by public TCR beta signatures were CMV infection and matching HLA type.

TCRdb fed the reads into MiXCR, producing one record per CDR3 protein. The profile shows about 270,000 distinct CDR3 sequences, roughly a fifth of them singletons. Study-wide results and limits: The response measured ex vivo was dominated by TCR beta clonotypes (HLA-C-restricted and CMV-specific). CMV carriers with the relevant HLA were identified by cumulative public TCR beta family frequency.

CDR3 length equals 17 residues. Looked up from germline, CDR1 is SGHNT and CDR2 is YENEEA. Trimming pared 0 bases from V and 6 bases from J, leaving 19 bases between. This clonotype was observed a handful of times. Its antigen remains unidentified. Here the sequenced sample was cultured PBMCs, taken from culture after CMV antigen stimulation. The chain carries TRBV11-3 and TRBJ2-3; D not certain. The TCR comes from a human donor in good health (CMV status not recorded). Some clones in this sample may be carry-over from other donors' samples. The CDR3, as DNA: TGTGCCAGCAGCTTAGAATTGGATACCCTAAAAGGGGATACGCAGTATTTT. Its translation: CASSLELDTLKGDTQYF.